The T cell receptor beta chain under discussion was sequenced for a study of blood T cells in healthy people across ages. The V and J ends lost 0 bases and 7 bases, in that order; junction bases with no gene match: 0. CDR3 length: 13 residues. Germline CDR1 is MNHEY and CDR2 is SVGAGI. The study isolated at least 7 million PBMCs from each sample. Total RNA, at least 5 micrograms per sample, was extracted from PBMCs. Through a sample-barcoded 5' primer and a J-beta primer mix, a second PCR was run for about 6 to 11 cycles. Every cDNA was tagged by a template-switch adaptor with 12 random nucleotides. TCRdb reprocessed the 5' RACE reads with MiXCR, giving one entry per CDR3 protein. This table has approximately 1.5 million distinct CDR3 sequences, roughly a third appearing once. Study-wide results and caveats: More naive CD4+ cells and higher diversity marked long-lived donors relative to aged donors.

This clonotype came up many times. Its antigen remains unidentified. What was sequenced was blood. This receptor was identified in a woman aged 25 to 39 in good health. The V gene is TRBV6-5, the J gene TRBJ2-1; 7 positions agree with TRBD1. This CDR3 is CASSYSRGNEQFF. For the CDR3, the DNA is TGTGCCAGCAGTTACTCCAGGGGGAATGAGCAGTTCTTC.